Sequencing of this TCR beta chain was carried out in a study of T cell responses to AZD1222 COVID-19 vaccine. Study-level background: Investigators merged groups given second doses at roughly 4 or roughly 12 weeks. Findings and caveats of the study: The reported proportion of spike-specific TCRs targeting unmutated variant regions was nearly half. Just 5 to 7 AZD1222 recipients were seropositive at baseline.

This clone was counted only a few times. Its antigen remains unidentified. This CDR3 has 16 amino acids. The ends lost 0 bases at V and 1 base at J; junction bases unmatched: 5. CDR1 MNHEY and CDR2 SVGAGI come from the germline V gene. Profiling relied on immunoSEQ multiplex PCR, and the TCRdb table lists in-frame clones only, not all of them. In the table there are 95,000 to 150,000 clones, around nine tenths of which are singletons. The receptor was isolated from an adult in good health. The sample was peripheral blood, taken on day 0 of AZD1222 vaccination. The genes are TRBV6-5 and TRBJ1-1; 7 bases are shared with TRBD1. CDR3 residues: CASSYSSSGGNTEAFF. The CDR3 DNA reads TGTGCCAGCAGTTACTCGTCGTCAGGGGGGAACACTGAAGCTTTCTTT.